Sequencing of this T cell receptor beta chain was carried out in a study of neoadjuvant anti-PD-1 for oral cavity cancer. Background on the study: Patients without progression got a fourth dose around day 43.

Points on this clone: Its antigen is currently unknown.

Most tumor samples had 4 to 6 ug input DNA in two replicates. Assay used: immunoSEQ multiplex PCR; TCRdb lists only in-frame clones, some missing. This sample has about 23,000 clones, with under 45% found just once. Time point: after neoadjuvant nivolumab, at surgical resection. Germline V gene data show CDR1 as ENHRY and CDR2 as SYGVKD. Trimming took 4 bases from V and 7 from J, leaving 8 bases between them. CDR3 length equals 12 residues. Study findings and constraints: Expansion of preexisting intratumoral clones was suggested to aid response. Higher pretreatment Treg/Th17 ratios tracked higher pretreatment blood clonality.

The sequence came from a person between 40 and 85 years old with oral cavity squamous cell carcinoma. The input for sequencing was tumor tissue, taken after nivolumab (anti-PD-1) treatment. The chain uses TRBV10-3 and TRBJ2-1; D unresolved. The CDR3 loop is CAISVSSNEQFF. The CDR3 nucleotides are TGTGCCATCAGTGTAAGTTCGAATGAGCAGTTCTTC.